The next 16 T cell receptor beta chains were all read from a single sample in a study of shared clonotypes between healthy human individuals. CD8 cells classed as naive were CD45RO-negative and positively selected for CCR7, excluding terminally differentiated effector memory CD45RA+ cells. Profiling relied on immunoSEQ multiplex PCR, and the TCRdb table lists in-frame clones only, not all of them. Of around 580,000 clones in the sample, 95% to 98% were seen once. Specimen: naive CD8+ T cells sorted from blood. Receptor source: a man aged 25 to 40 in good health.

The genes are TRBV27 and TRBJ2-1, with 11 bases matching TRBD2. Trimming took 5 bases from V and 2 from J; bases not matched to a gene: 8. Germline lookup yields CDR1 MNHEY and CDR2 SMNVEV (reference sequence). The CDR3 length is 17 residues. The CDR3 reads CASSPLLAGGPYNEQFF. The CDR3 DNA sequence: TGTGCCAGCAGTCCTCTCCTAGCGGGAGGCCCCTACAATGAGCAGTTCTTC.

The chain employs TRBV7-9 and TRBJ1-1, with unresolved D. V dropped 7 bases and J dropped 5 bases, with 17 bases sitting between them. This CDR3 has 14 residues. In germline, CDR1 is SEHNR, CDR2 FQNEAQ (reference sequence). Here the CDR3 DNA reads TGTGCCAGCAAATTCGGGGTAAGGGAGACTGAAGCTTTCTTT. Its protein is CASKFGVRETEAFF.

This clone was counted a single time. V usage is TRBV6-1 and J usage is TRBJ2-2; 12 nucleotides agree with TRBD2. Germline CDR1 and CDR2: MNHNS and SASEGT. Trimming at V came to 3 bases and at J to 7 bases, leaving 3 bases not matched to a gene. The CDR3 is made up of 15 amino acids. CDR3 sequence (DNA): TGTGCCAGCAGTGAGACTAGCGGGAGTTTCGGGGAGCTGTTTTTT. Its translation: CASSETSGSFGELFF.

This chain joins TRBV27 and TRBJ2-3; 7 nucleotides match TRBD2. The V segment lost 5 bases and the J segment 3 bases; nucleotides outside the gene matches: 8. This CDR3 comprises 15 residues. Germline V gives CDR1 MNHEY, CDR2 SMNVEV (reference sequence). The CDR3 sequence: CASSMASGRTDTQYF. The CDR3 DNA follows: TGTGCCAGCAGTATGGCTAGCGGAAGGACAGATACGCAGTATTTT.

V usage is TRBV27 and J usage is TRBJ2-7; D ambiguous. Trimming left V 5 bases short and J 1 base short, with 9 bases between. There are 13 residues in the CDR3. Germline assignment: CDR1 MNHEY and CDR2 SMNVEV (reference sequence). The DNA of the CDR3 is TGTGCCAGCAGTATAGGAGAGTCCTACGAGCAGTACTTC. Protein sequence: CASSIGESYEQYF.

The rearrangement joins TRBV13 to TRBJ2-5, with 8 bases that match TRBD2. Germline CDR1 is PRHDT and CDR2 is FYEKMQ (reference sequence). The CDR3 totals 16 residues. J lost 2 bases, V lost 0 bases, and 5 bases had no gene match. The CDR3 nucleotides read TGTGCCAGCAGCTTAGGGCTAGCGGGTGCACAAGAGACCCAGTACTTC. This sequence encodes CASSLGLAGAQETQYF.

The rearrangement joins TRBV15 to TRBJ2-7; TRBD1 is a possible D gene (5 bases). Germline values: CDR1 LNHNV, CDR2 YYDKDF (reference sequence). This CDR3 has 16 amino acids. Trimming removed 0 bases from V and 4 bases from J, with 16 bases in between. The CDR3 loop is CATSRDKGPAVYEQYF. CDR3 coding DNA: TGTGCCACCAGCAGAGATAAGGGGCCAGCCGTGTACGAGCAGTACTTC.

The chain has TRBV6-6 and TRBJ2-7; D is possibly TRBD1 or TRBD2 (5 bases each). Trimming took off 5 bases at V and 2 bases at J, with 13 bases between the two ends. CDR3 length: 14 amino acids. Germline V gene sequence: CDR1 MNHNY, CDR2 SVGAGI (reference sequence). The CDR3 bases are TGTGCCAGCAGTGGCTCTCTGGGGGCCTACGAGCAGTACTTC. Residues: CASSGSLGAYEQYF.

The gene calls are TRBV27 and TRBJ2-1; no reliable D call. Trimming pared 0 bases from V and 7 bases from J, leaving 13 bases between. Per germline, CDR1 MNHEY and CDR2 SMNVEV (reference sequence). The CDR3 is 15 residues long. Here the CDR3 DNA reads TGTGCCAGCAGTTTATCGATGCTTGTAGCAAATGAGCAGTTCTTC. It specifies CASSLSMLVANEQFF.

J is TRBJ2-1 and V is TRBV7-9; 9 bases line up with TRBD2. The germline V gene has CDR1 SEHNR and CDR2 FQNEAQ (reference sequence). V was clipped by 3 bases and J by 1 base; unmatched bases: 7. CDR3 length: 17 residues. The CDR3 region is CASSLGGRASSYNEQFF. CDR3 coding DNA: TGTGCCAGCAGCTTGGGCGGGAGGGCCTCATCCTACAATGAGCAGTTCTTC.

This clone was recorded only once. This chain uses TRBV7-2 with TRBJ1-5; possibly TRBD1 for D (6 bases). CDR1 is SGHTA and CDR2 is FQGNSA in the germline V gene. This CDR3 has 13 residues. Trimming took 2 bases from V and 5 from J, leaving 7 bases between them. Here the CDR3 reads CASSLNRDQPQHF. CDR3 nucleotides: TGTGCCAGCAGCTTAAACAGGGATCAGCCCCAGCATTTT.

This rearrangement joins TRBV7-6 to TRBJ2-2, with 10 bases fitting TRBD2. The germline CDR1 and CDR2 sequences are SGHVS and FNYEAQ. The CDR3 contains 18 residues. V lost 4 bases, J lost 2 bases, and 10 bases stayed unmatched. DNA for the CDR3: TGTGCCAGCAGCTCGAACAAACTAGCGGGGAGAAACACCGGGGAGCTGTTTTTT. The encoded protein is CASSSNKLAGRNTGELFF.

The V call is TRBV14, the J call TRBJ2-7; no clear D. This CDR3 is built from 14 residues. Between the trimmed V and J ends, which lost 1 base and 5 bases, there was a span of 12 bases. Germline CDR1 reads SGHDN; CDR2 reads FVKESK. The CDR3 here is CASSQGLLGHEQYF. The CDR3 DNA reads TGTGCCAGCAGCCAAGGATTATTAGGCCACGAGCAGTACTTC. The full variable domain, completed using reference TRBV14 and TRBJ2-7, is EAGVTQFPSHSVIEKGQTVTLRCDPISGHDNLYWYRRVMGKEIKFLLHFVKESKQDESGMPNNRFLAERTGGTYSTLKVQPAELEDSGVYFCASSQGLLGHEQYFGPGTRLTVT.

The genes are TRBV6-1 and TRBJ2-1; 8 nucleotides align to TRBD2. The CDR3 contains 16 residues. CDR1 MNHNS and CDR2 SASEGT come from the germline V gene. J gave up 3 bases and V 2 bases, and 6 bases lay outside the gene matches. In DNA form, the CDR3 reads TGTGCCAGCAGTGAAAGGCAGCGGGAGTTCTACAATGAGCAGTTCTTC. Its protein is CASSERQREFYNEQFF.

The chain carries TRBV18 and TRBJ2-2; TRBD1 matches 9 bases. Germline V gene data show CDR1 as KGHSH and CDR2 as LQKENI. V lost 3 bases to trimming and J lost 7 bases; unmatched junction nucleotides: 6. This CDR3 comprises 15 residues. This CDR3 is CASSPGQGVLGELFF. The CDR3, as DNA: TGTGCCAGCTCACCGGGACAGGGAGTCCTCGGGGAGCTGTTTTTT.

The rearrangement links TRBV2 to TRBJ2-1, with 10 bases lining up with TRBD1. Per the germline V gene, CDR1 is SNHLY and CDR2 is FYNNEI. With 6 bases clipped from V and 5 bases from J, the junction kept 7 bases outside the gene matches. The CDR3 is 15 amino acids. CDR3 in amino acids: CASREGTGVHNEQFF. CDR3 sequence (DNA): TGTGCCAGCAGAGAGGGGACAGGGGTCCACAATGAGCAGTTCTTC.